This T cell receptor beta chain was captured by sequencing in a study of T-cell reconstitution after alpha-beta-depleted transplantation in children. CDR3 length equals 19 residues. Trimming at V came to 0 bases and at J to 0 bases, leaving 9 bases not matched to a gene. CDR1 and CDR2 from the germline V gene are DFQATT and SNEGSKA (reference sequence). A library of TCRbeta sequences, prepared with unique molecular identifiers, was generated. TCRdb reprocessed the PCR reads with MiXCR, giving one entry per CDR3 protein. The sample consists of some 500,000 distinct CDR3 sequences, 30% to 35% of them appearing once.

The chain is built from TRBV20-1 and TRBJ2-1, with TRBD2 matching 12 bases. The receptor was derived from a human donor who donated a stem cell graft to a child with aplastic anemia. Source: PBMCs from the stem cell graft donor, taken from the stem cell graft. CDR3 in amino acids: CSARDPSGRAGVSYNEQFF. Here the CDR3 DNA reads TGCAGTGCTAGAGATCCTAGCGGGAGGGCTGGGGTCTCCTACAATGAGCAGTTCTTC.